The 26 T cell receptor beta chains listed next were all sequenced from one sample in a study of OX40 agonist ivuxolimab in advanced cancers. The table came from immunoSEQ multiplex PCR; TCRdb's copy has only in-frame clones and leaves some out. The sample has tens of thousands of clones; 91% are singletons. The sample consisted of CD4+ or CD8+ T cells sorted from blood, taken in a trial of the OX40 agonist ivuxolimab. These receptors all stem from an adult with an advanced solid tumor such as melanoma, head and neck, liver or kidney cancer.

The rearrangement uses TRBV2 and TRBJ1-1; 9 bases map to TRBD1. This CDR3 contains 12 residues. V lost 4 bases and J lost 9; bases outside the gene matches: 3. Germline CDR1 SNHLY, CDR2 FYNNEI. The CDR3 DNA follows: TGTGCCAGCAGTGTGGGACAGGGCCAAGCTTTCTTT. This translates into CASSVGQGQAFF.

The CDR3 region has the DNA TGTGCCAGCAGCTCAGTGGGCAGAGACGAGCAGTACTTC. This translates into CASSSVGRDEQYF. The chain links TRBV7-8 to TRBJ2-7; D unclear. Trimming took 4 bases from V and 5 from J, leaving 12 bases between them. The germline V gene encodes CDR1 SGHVS and CDR2 FQNEAQ. This CDR3 comprises 13 residues. The full variable domain, with the rest looked up from reference TRBV7-8 and TRBJ2-7, is GAGVSQSPRYKVAKRGQDVALRCDPISGHVSLFWYQQALGQGPEFLTYFQNEAQLDKSGLPSDRFFAERPEGSVSTLKIQRTQQEDSAVYLCASSSVGRDEQYFGPGTRLTVT.

The chain carries TRBV5-1 and TRBJ2-7; 7 bases match TRBD2. V gave up 0 bases and J gave up 5 bases; unmatched junction bases: 8. CDR1 and CDR2 from the germline V gene are SGHRS and YFSETQ. The CDR3 covers 15 residues. The CDR3: CASSLAEGGYHEQYF. For the CDR3, the DNA is TGCGCCAGCAGCTTGGCCGAGGGAGGGTACCACGAGCAGTACTTC.

This clone occurred a few times. The V gene is TRBV6-5, the J gene TRBJ2-1, with D uncertain. The V end was cut by 2 bases, the J end by 6 bases, with 8 bases between. The length of the CDR3 is 13 residues. The germline CDR1 and CDR2 sequences are MNHEY and SVGAGI. The chain's CDR3 is CASSYLNRNEQFF. The CDR3, as DNA: TGTGCCAGCAGTTACCTCAATCGCAATGAGCAGTTCTTC.

The J gene is TRBJ2-3, the V gene TRBV4-1, with TRBD2 identical over 7 bases. Germline CDR1 MGHRA, CDR2 YSYEKL. J gave up 3 bases and V 0 bases, and 9 bases lay outside the gene matches. CDR3 length equals 17 residues. CDR3 coding DNA: TGCGCCAGCAGCCAAGATGGAAACGGGAGGAGGACAGATACGCAGTATTTT. This sequence encodes CASSQDGNGRRTDTQYF.

This chain connects TRBV5-6 to TRBJ2-7; no firm D call. Trimming removed 4 bases at V and 7 bases at J, with 15 bases between. This CDR3 region has 13 residues. The germline V gene encodes CDR1 SGHDT and CDR2 YYEEEE. The CDR3: CASSLPTQREQYF. CDR3 bases: TGTGCCAGCAGCCTCCCGACACAACGGGAGCAGTACTTC.

CDR3 sequence (DNA): TGTGCCAGCAGCCCGCCGGGACTAGCGGGAGGGCCTAACACCGGGGAGCTGTTTTTT. It is translated as CASSPPGLAGGPNTGELFF. The V gene is TRBV7-3, the J gene TRBJ2-2; TRBD2 matches at 16 bases. The CDR3 has 19 residues. Per the germline V gene, CDR1 is SGHTA and CDR2 is FQGTGA. V lost 5 bases to trimming and J lost 2 bases; unmatched junction nucleotides: 8. The full variable domain, in which reference TRBV7-3 and TRBJ2-2 provide the parts outside the CDR3, is GAGVSQTPSNKVTEKGKYVELRCDPISGHTALYWYRQSLGQGPEFLIYFQGTGAADDSGLPNDRFFAVRPEGSVSTLKIQRTERGDSAVYLCASSPPGLAGGPNTGELFFGEGSRLTVL.

V gene TRBV6-6 combines with J gene TRBJ1-2; the D gene is possibly TRBD1 (6 bases). In germline, CDR1 is MNHNY, CDR2 SVGAGI (reference sequence). V shed 2 bases and J shed 6 bases, with 13 bases lying between them. The CDR3 is 14 residues long. CDR3 amino acids: CASSYRTALDGYTF. CDR3 nucleotides: TGTGCCAGCAGTTACCGGACAGCTTTGGATGGCTACACCTTC.

This clone has a single count. The rearrangement uses TRBV7-2 and TRBJ1-2; 9 bases are a match to TRBD1. V lost 3 bases and J lost 6; bases outside the gene matches: 2. Germline V gene data show CDR1 as SGHTA and CDR2 as FQGNSA. This CDR3 is 13 amino acids long. The CDR3 region is CASSLGQGDGYTF. As DNA, the CDR3 is TGTGCCAGCAGCTTGGGACAGGGAGATGGCTACACCTTC.

The rearrangement links TRBV6-5 to TRBJ1-4; D unresolved. The CDR3 has 14 amino acids. V lost 4 bases to trimming and J lost 4 bases, with 10 bases between them. Per the germline V gene, CDR1 is MNHEY and CDR2 is SVGAGI. CDR3 loop: CASSLSTNNEKLFF. The DNA of the CDR3 is TGTGCCAGCAGTTTAAGCACGAATAATGAAAAACTGTTTTTT.

The chain employs TRBV7-2 and TRBJ1-4; 10 bases line up with TRBD1. The CDR3 has 14 amino acids. The germline CDR1 and CDR2 sequences are SGHTA and FQGNSA. V shed 3 bases and J 8 bases; nucleotides not matched to a gene: 3. The CDR3 DNA is TGTGCCAGCAGCTTCGGACAGGGGGAAGAAAAACTGTTTTTT. Its protein is CASSFGQGEEKLFF.

Of note for this clone: The same CDR3 is also encoded by other DNA sequences in this sample. The chain recombines TRBV7-2 with TRBJ2-3, with D perhaps matching TRBD2 (6 bases). Germline CDR1 is SGHTA and CDR2 is FQGNSA. V was trimmed by 2 bases and J by 0 bases, leaving 9 bases between them. CDR3 length: 15 amino acids. The CDR3 nucleotides are TGTGCCAGCAGCTTACTAGCGTCTAGCACAGATACGCAGTATTTT. The encoded protein is CASSLLASSTDTQYF.

The V gene is TRBV28, the J gene TRBJ1-3; D is uncertain. Germline V lookup: CDR1 MDHEN, CDR2 SYDVKM. The CDR3 has 17 amino acids. Trimming removed 6 bases from V and 0 bases from J, with 18 bases in between. CDR3: CASRGSVGTRSGNTIYF. CDR3 DNA sequence: TGTGCCAGCAGGGGCTCCGTGGGCACCCGCTCTGGAAACACCATATATTTT.

V is TRBV6-6 and J is TRBJ1-2, with D hard to call. Germline lookup yields CDR1 MNHNY and CDR2 SVGAGI (reference sequence). This CDR3 has 13 amino acids. V lost 2 bases and J lost 8, with 12 bases in between. CDR3 loop: CASSYGREVGYTF. CDR3 nucleotide sequence: TGTGCCAGCAGTTACGGGAGGGAAGTAGGCTACACCTTC.

This clone occurred a few times. The chain carries TRBV6-6 and TRBJ2-1; maybe TRBD2 (5 bases). Germline V CDR1 and CDR2: MNHNY, SVGAGI (reference sequence). Trimming left V 0 bases short and J 8 bases short, with 5 bases between. The CDR3 loop spans 12 amino acids. The CDR3 DNA reads TGTGCCAGCAGTTACTCGAGGGATGAGCAGTTCTTC. Its protein product is CASSYSRDEQFF.

The rearrangement links TRBV4-1 to TRBJ2-7; 12 bases are shared with TRBD2. This CDR3 comprises 16 residues. The junction had 6 bases not matched to a gene; V was cut back by 3 bases and J by 3 bases. Germline CDR1 and CDR2: MGHRA and YSYEKL. CDR3 sequence (DNA): TGCGCCAGCAGCCAGGGCAGACTAGCGGGAGTCTACGAGCAGTACTTC. Residues: CASSQGRLAGVYEQYF.

CDR3 protein: CASSSRLTSTDTQYF. CDR3 nucleotides: TGCGCCAGCAGTTCCAGGTTGACTAGCACAGATACGCAGTATTTT. The genes are TRBV5-1 and TRBJ2-3; the D is unclear. The length of the CDR3 is 15 residues. V lost 5 bases and J 0 bases, leaving 13 bases between the germline ends. In germline, CDR1 is SGHRS, CDR2 YFSETQ.

The chain combines TRBV5-5 with TRBJ2-7; D uncertain. Germline CDR1 is SGHKS and CDR2 is YYEKEE (reference sequence). This CDR3 region has 14 residues. Trimming removed 0 bases at V and 3 bases at J, with 10 bases between. The CDR3 region is CASSLDRFGYEQYF. The CDR3 DNA reads TGTGCCAGCAGCTTGGATAGGTTTGGCTACGAGCAGTACTTC.

The chain joins TRBV5-6 to TRBJ2-1; possibly TRBD1 for D (5 bases). The V gene lost 4 bases and the J gene lost 0 bases, with 14 bases spanning the gap. The CDR3 has 16 amino acids. Per germline, CDR1 SGHDT and CDR2 YYEEEE. The CDR3 loop reads CASSRATASSYNEQFF. The CDR3 DNA reads as TGTGCCAGCAGCCGCGCGACAGCCTCCTCCTACAATGAGCAGTTCTTC.

The chain recombines TRBV28 with TRBJ1-2; TRBD1 might be the D (5 bases). The CDR3 runs to 15 residues. The germline V and J ends were trimmed by 1 base and 4 bases, with 13 bases remaining between them. Germline V gene data show CDR1 as MDHEN and CDR2 as SYDVKM. CDR3 sequence: CASSLFQGNLYGYTF. The CDR3 DNA is TGTGCCAGCAGTTTATTTCAGGGAAATCTCTATGGCTACACCTTC.

The CDR3 loop is CASSWTAANYGYTF. Written as DNA, the CDR3 is TGTGCCAGCAGTTGGACAGCAGCTAACTATGGCTACACCTTC. The J gene is TRBJ1-2, the V gene TRBV6-6; possible D gene TRBD1, 6 bases. CDR1 is MNHNY and CDR2 is SVGAGI in the germline V gene (reference sequence). The CDR3 runs to 14 residues. The V and J ends lost 4 bases and 0 bases respectively, with 9 bases between them.

The chain carries TRBV6-5 and TRBJ2-7; a weak D match, TRBD2 (5 bases). The CDR3 totals 14 residues. V was cut by 5 bases and J by 0 bases, with 11 bases left in between. CDR1 and CDR2 from the germline V gene are MNHEY and SVGAGI. The CDR3 here is CASSKSGSSYEQYF. In nucleotides, the CDR3 is TGTGCCAGCAGTAAAAGCGGAAGCTCCTACGAGCAGTACTTC.

The V and J genes are TRBV2 and TRBJ2-1; D perhaps matches TRBD1 (6 bases). The CDR3 length is 14 residues. The V and J ends lost 11 bases and 4 bases respectively, with 18 bases between them. Germline-derived CDR1 and CDR2 are SNHLY and FYNNEI. The CDR3, as DNA: TGTGCCGTAGGGGGATCTCTCGCTTACAATGAGCAGTTCTTC. It encodes CAVGGSLAYNEQFF.

The chain joins TRBV2 to TRBJ2-1; D gene unclear. V was trimmed by 4 bases and J by 8 bases, leaving 9 bases between them. The CDR3 covers 12 residues. From germline, CDR1 is SNHLY and CDR2 FYNNEI. This CDR3 is CASSGLYDEQFF. The DNA for the CDR3 is TGTGCCAGCAGTGGTTTATACGATGAGCAGTTCTTC.

CDR3: CASRLTGGGTEAFF. The CDR3 nucleotides are TGTGCCAGCAGGTTGACAGGGGGGGGCACTGAAGCTTTCTTT. The chain is built from TRBV2 and TRBJ1-1; TRBD1 matches 9 bases. Germline CDR1 and CDR2: SNHLY and FYNNEI. CDR3 size: 14 residues. V lost 6 bases and J lost 4; bases outside the gene matches: 6.

This chain links TRBV28 with TRBJ2-7, with D possibly TRBD1 on 6 matching bases. The CDR3 is 15 residues long. Trimming removed 2 bases at V and 3 bases at J, with 14 bases between. Germline CDR1 and CDR2: MDHEN and SYDVKM. This CDR3 is CASSLAAGERYEQYF. The CDR3 coding sequence is TGTGCCAGCAGTTTAGCGGCAGGGGAACGCTACGAGCAGTACTTC. Together with reference TRBV28 and TRBJ2-7, the CDR3 gives the full variable domain: DVKVTQSSRYLVKRTGEKVFLECVQDMDHENMFWYRQDPGLGLRLIYFSYDVKMKEKGDIPEGYSVSREKKERFSLILESASTNQTSMYLCASSLAAGERYEQYFGPGTRLTVT.